Detailed here is one TCR beta chain. Its antigen remains unknown. Germline V CDR1 and CDR2: SQVTM, ANQGSEA. V was shortened by 0 bases and J by 0 bases, with 12 bases between the two germline ends. This CDR3 comprises 16 residues. The entry originates in a study of T cells in Graves' hyperthyroidism and ophthalmopathy. From RNA transcripts, TCR beta CDR3 regions were amplified. The HTBI primer set was used in a first-round RT-PCR of the TCR CDR3. MiXCR, run by TCRdb on the multiplex PCR reads, gives a single entry per CDR3 protein. The data show 660,000 or so distinct CDR3 sequences, with less than 25% seen just once and roughly 30% held by the top ten. A patient was excluded if there was uncontrolled infection, other autoimmune disease, pregnancy or lactation. Study-level results: The model made its ophthalmopathy prediction, and onset followed a median roughly six months later.

This clonotype was obtained from a man aged 25-45 years with Graves' ophthalmopathy. The source material was blood. V usage is TRBV29-1 and J usage is TRBJ2-1; tentative D call: TRBD2 (5 bases). The DNA of the CDR3 is TGCAGCGTTGAAGATCCCAGAGGGAGCTCCTACAATGAGCAGTTCTTC. Protein: CSVEDPRGSSYNEQFF.